This section outlines one TCR beta chain sequence together with its context. Its antigen target is currently unknown. No base qualities exist here, and no much larger clone lies one base off it. This record comes from a study of Graves' ophthalmopathy and Graves' hyperthyroidism (dated by TCRdb to 2016 to 2019). The study in broad terms: Peripheral blood was collected at initial diagnosis, before any treatment. The study used TCR beta repertoire signatures to distinguish Graves' ophthalmopathy from Graves' hyperthyroidism and to predict progression to ophthalmopathy. In total, 135 blood samples were TCR-sequenced: some 40 ophthalmopathy, under 80 hyperthyroidism and roughly 17 hyperthyroidism-to-ophthalmopathy patients. To explore V-J signatures that separate ophthalmopathy from hyperthyroidism, a discovery set of about 100 patients was enrolled, consisting of 43 with ophthalmopathy and approximately 60 with stable hyperthyroidism. An independent validation cohort was composed of roughly 18 hyperthyroidism patients and around 16 patients who later progressed from hyperthyroidism to ophthalmopathy. In several hyperthyroidism patients, the T-cell repertoire of thyroid tissue was compared with the T-cell repertoire of blood. Following sampling, methimazole starting at 30 mg daily was administered to hyperthyroidism patients, and high-dose intravenous methylprednisolone was administered to ophthalmopathy patients. The 100 discovery patients were divided at random into training and test sets in a 7:3 ratio. The full study reports these points: In validation, the model predicted ophthalmopathy progression with 70.59% sensitivity and approximately 72% specificity; 12 predicted patients were CT-confirmed with GO in a median of 6.5 months. Most expanded thyroid clonotypes with frequency above 0.001 were also detected in blood, suggesting blood repertoires may reflect the thyroid immune response. No statistical method was used to predetermine the sample size, and group allocation was not hidden from the investigators. In cross-validation, the 13-signature model distinguished ophthalmopathy from stable hyperthyroidism with approximately 88% sensitivity and almost 83% specificity, and in the test set the corresponding values were about 80% and 75%.

Stable hyperthyroidism was defined as no progression to ophthalmopathy within 18 months of follow-up. Patients with hyperthyroidism were aged 18 to 65 years, had been newly diagnosed, and had a disease duration of less than 2 months. Anyone with other autoimmune diseases, uncontrolled infections, pregnancy or lactation was excluded from the study. Diagnosis was based on clinical symptoms, serum thyroxine, TRAb, thyroid ultrasound and orbital computed tomography. Using Ficoll-Paque density gradient centrifugation, PBMCs were isolated from over 8.5 ml of fresh peripheral blood. Total RNA was extracted using Trizol reagent, and RNA quality was checked on an Agilent 2100 Bioanalyzer. TCR beta CDR3 regions were amplified from RNA transcripts for repertoire sequencing. HTBI primers and the Qiagen OneStep RT-PCR kit were used in a first-round RT-PCR, which was followed by a second-round multiplex PCR, size selection and purification. The libraries underwent paired-end sequencing with 100 bp reads on an Illumina HiSeq2000. On the study's bioinformatics: Reads were processed with SOAPnuke, discarding reads with adapters, uncalled bases, mean Phred below 15, or no exact constant-primer or identifier match. COPE v1.2.5 was used to merge the high-quality paired reads. Each unique nucleotide sequence was defined as a clonotype, and clonotypes were aligned to IMGT TRB V, D and J references with MiTCR v1.1. Only V-J combinations with frequency above 0.0001 were analysed, covering over 98% of repertoires. For each V-J combination, a TCR clonal expansion and chaos score was defined as the ratio of F50 clonal expansion to chaos observed in the TCRdist matrix. Features were reduced by Welch's t-statistics and random forest to over 10 V-J combinations, which fed a naive Bayes classifier. Thyroid-blood repertoire similarity was quantified with the Morisita-Horn index. TCRdb trimmed public reads at Q25 via fastp, called clones via MiXCR and kept in-frame beta chains. Every CDR3 protein is listed once, alongside the most common genes and DNA of its rows. The V and J calls were determined by TCRdb, not by the authors. Counted in this sample were hundreds of thousands of distinct CDR3 sequences; about 20% of them appeared once. More than 5.5% of the sample lies in the top ten.

Sequences MGHRA (CDR1) and YSYEKL (CDR2) are obtained from the germline V gene. Its CDR3 holds 14 amino acids, cysteine through phenylalanine. Just the 42-base CDR3 DNA is kept, in frame starting at base 1. Trimming takes 1 base off V and 5 bases off J; junction bases not matched to a gene: 3. The sequenced material came from peripheral blood. This TCR derives from a woman younger than 35 with stable Graves' hyperthyroidism. Some clones in this sample may be carry-over from other donors' samples. Donor details come from another sample of the same person, matched by shared clones. The rearrangement combines TRBV4-1 with TRBJ2-5, with TRBD1 identical over 8 junction bases. CDR3 region: CASSQVTGGETQYF. The DNA sequence follows: TGCGCCAGCAGCCAAGTAACAGGGGGGGAGACCCAGTACTTC.